What follows are 15 T cell receptor beta chains derived from one specimen sequenced in a study of OX40 agonist ivuxolimab in advanced cancers. TCRdb's table, derived via immunoSEQ multiplex PCR, lists solely in-frame clones and lacks some. This table holds under 80,000 clones, roughly 93% found once. This specimen consisted of CD4+ or CD8+ T cells sorted from blood, obtained in a trial of the OX40 agonist ivuxolimab. These receptors originate from an adult with an advanced solid tumor such as melanoma, head and neck, liver or kidney cancer.

In DNA form, the CDR3 reads TGTGCCAGCAGCTTGAATAGCGGCTCCTACGAGCAGTACTTC. Protein product: CASSLNSGSYEQYF. This chain connects TRBV5-5 to TRBJ2-7, with TRBD2 as a possible D gene (6 bases). Per germline, CDR1 SGHKS and CDR2 YYEKEE (reference sequence). The CDR3 sequence is 14 residues long. V lost 1 base and J 0 bases, leaving 8 bases between the germline ends.

To note about this clone: Other DNA sequences in this sample translate to the same CDR3. This chain uses TRBV9 with TRBJ2-7; 8 bases map to TRBD1. The ends lost 0 bases at V and 3 bases at J; junction bases unmatched: 2. CDR1 is SGDLS and CDR2 is YYNGEE in the germline V gene. This CDR3 comprises 14 residues. CDR3 loop: CASSVGQGNYEQYF. The CDR3 DNA follows: TGTGCCAGCAGCGTAGGACAGGGGAACTACGAGCAGTACTTC.

This chain links TRBV5-4 with TRBJ1-2, with D possibly TRBD1 on 6 matching bases. This CDR3 is built from 13 residues. V was clipped by 2 bases and J by 4 bases, with 9 bases between them. Germline CDR1 and CDR2: SGHNT and YYREEE (reference sequence). This CDR3 is CASSFGQTYGYTF. The CDR3 DNA reads as TGTGCCAGCAGCTTTGGACAGACCTATGGCTACACCTTC. The whole variable domain, filled in from reference TRBV5-4 and TRBJ1-2, reads ETGVTQSPTHLIKTRGQQVTLRCSSQSGHNTVSWYQQALGQGPQFIFQYYREEENGRGNFPPRFSGLQFPNYSSELNVNALELDDSALYLCASSFGQTYGYTFGSGTRLTVV.

This chain connects TRBV19 to TRBJ2-3, with D possibly matching TRBD2 (6 bases). CDR3 length: 15 amino acids. The V and J ends lost 5 bases and 1 base respectively, with 13 bases between them. Germline assignment: CDR1 LNHDA and CDR2 SQIVND (reference sequence). The CDR3 DNA sequence: TGTGCCAGTAGTCCCGCGGGGCTGGGCACAGATACGCAGTATTTT. Translation gives CASSPAGLGTDTQYF.

The table lists this clone with a count of one. The gene calls are TRBV7-2 and TRBJ1-5; D is perhaps TRBD1 (5 bases). This CDR3 is built from 17 residues. Trimming cost V 5 bases and J 0 bases, with 17 bases left between them. Per germline, CDR1 SGHTA and CDR2 FQGNSA. The CDR3 region is CASSQTWGGSSNQPQHF. CDR3 sequence (DNA): TGTGCCAGCAGCCAGACATGGGGGGGGAGTAGCAATCAGCCCCAGCATTTT. Full variable domain (remainder filled in from reference TRBV7-2 and TRBJ1-5): GAGVSQSPSNKVTEKGKDVELRCDPISGHTALYWYRQSLGQGLEFLIYFQGNSAPDKSGLPSDRFSAERTGGSVSTLTIQRTQQEDSAVYLCASSQTWGGSSNQPQHFGDGTRLSIL.

The V gene is TRBV5-4, the J gene TRBJ2-7, with TRBD2 matching over 10 bases. There are 14 residues in the CDR3. V was pared by 4 bases and J by 5 bases, with 6 bases of the junction left unmatched. CDR1 is SGHNT and CDR2 is YYREEE in the germline V gene (reference sequence). The CDR3 loop is CASSPNGLADEQYF. The CDR3 DNA reads as TGTGCCAGCAGCCCGAACGGACTAGCGGACGAGCAGTACTTC.

The CDR3 DNA is TGTGCCAGCAGTTTCGGCCAGGGGGTTCTCTACGAGCAGTACTTC. Its protein product is CASSFGQGVLYEQYF. This chain links TRBV27 with TRBJ2-7; 7 bases map to TRBD1. Germline assignment: CDR1 MNHEY and CDR2 SMNVEV (reference sequence). Germline trimming cut 3 bases from V and 3 bases from J; bases unmatched to any gene: 8. This CDR3 is 15 amino acids long.

Only a few counts were recorded for this clone. The CDR3 spells CASSEAEGVPKEYF. CDR3 DNA sequence: TGTGCCAGCAGTGAAGCGGAGGGGGTCCCGAAGGAGTACTTC. The chain uses TRBV6-1 and TRBJ2-7; the D call may be TRBD1 or TRBD2 (6 bases each). The CDR3 length is 14 residues. The V end lost 0 bases, the J end lost 11 bases, and 17 bases lay between the germline ends. Germline CDR1 is MNHNS and CDR2 is SASEGT.

The V call is TRBV30, the J call TRBJ2-2; unclear D gene. Trimming stripped 3 bases from V and 7 bases from J, with 9 bases between. Germline lookup yields CDR1 GTSNPN and CDR2 SVGIG (reference sequence). The CDR3 sequence is 12 residues long. The CDR3 DNA reads TGTGCCTGGAGCGCCCCGGGCGGGGAGCTGTTTTTT. Translating it yields CAWSAPGGELFF. Filled out from reference TRBV30 and TRBJ2-2, the complete variable domain reads SQTIHQWPATLVQPVGSPLSLECTVEGTSNPNLYWYRQAAGRGLQLLFYSVGIGQISSEVPQNLSASRPQDRQFILSSKKLLLSDSGFYLCAWSAPGGELFFGEGSRLTVL.

Turning to this clone: The missing conserved phenylalanine or tryptophan at the end of this CDR3 makes a read error likely. The limits of the CDR3 on the DNA are not certain, so only TCRdb's listed CDR3 is given. J is TRBJ1-4 and V is TRBV5-1. 8 amino acids form the CDR3, both terminal residues included. Germline values: CDR1 SGHRS, CDR2 YFSETQ. The CDR3 reads CASSWRPL.

The CDR3 reads CASSILGLNQPQHF. The CDR3 DNA reads TGTGCCAGCAGCATCCTGGGGCTTAATCAGCCCCAGCATTTT. The chain combines TRBV5-4 with TRBJ1-5; the D gene is possibly TRBD1 (5 bases). CDR1 SGHNT and CDR2 YYREEE come from the germline V gene (reference sequence). CDR3 length: 14 residues. Between the trimmed V and J ends, which lost 4 bases and 4 bases, there was a span of 12 bases.

This chain uses TRBV6-5 with TRBJ1-5; the D gene is possibly TRBD1 (5 bases). The CDR3 is 13 residues long. Per germline, CDR1 MNHEY and CDR2 SVGAGI. Trimming left V 8 bases short and J 4 bases short, with 12 bases between. CDR3 residues: CASRWGWNQPQHF. The DNA of the CDR3 is TGTGCCAGCCGCTGGGGGTGGAATCAGCCCCAGCATTTT.

The V gene is TRBV7-9, the J gene TRBJ2-3; TRBD2 might be the D (5 bases). Germline V gene lookup returns CDR1 SEHNR and CDR2 FQNEAQ (reference sequence). The germline V and J ends were trimmed by 2 bases and 0 bases, with 15 bases remaining between them. This CDR3 spans 17 amino acids. CDR3 sequence reads: CASSLLRAAKSTDTQYF. The CDR3 DNA sequence: TGTGCCAGCAGCTTATTGAGGGCGGCAAAGAGCACAGATACGCAGTATTTT.

The chain is built from TRBV7-2 and TRBJ1-5, with 10 bases fitting TRBD1. The CDR3 contains 15 residues. Germline V gives CDR1 SGHTA, CDR2 FQGNSA. V gave up 5 bases and J gave up 2 bases; unmatched junction bases: 3. The chain's CDR3 is CASSTGTGGNQPQHF. In DNA form, the CDR3 reads TGTGCCAGCAGCACCGGGACAGGGGGCAATCAGCCCCAGCATTTT.

This chain connects TRBV5-1 to TRBJ1-3; 7 bases match TRBD1. V was pared by 4 bases and J by 1 base, with 14 bases of the junction left unmatched. The CDR3 extends over 18 amino acids. Looked up from germline, CDR1 is SGHRS and CDR2 is YFSETQ. For the CDR3, the DNA is TGCGCCAGCAGCCAGCACCTTGGACAGGTTCAATCTGGAAACACCATATATTTT. Protein product: CASSQHLGQVQSGNTIYF.